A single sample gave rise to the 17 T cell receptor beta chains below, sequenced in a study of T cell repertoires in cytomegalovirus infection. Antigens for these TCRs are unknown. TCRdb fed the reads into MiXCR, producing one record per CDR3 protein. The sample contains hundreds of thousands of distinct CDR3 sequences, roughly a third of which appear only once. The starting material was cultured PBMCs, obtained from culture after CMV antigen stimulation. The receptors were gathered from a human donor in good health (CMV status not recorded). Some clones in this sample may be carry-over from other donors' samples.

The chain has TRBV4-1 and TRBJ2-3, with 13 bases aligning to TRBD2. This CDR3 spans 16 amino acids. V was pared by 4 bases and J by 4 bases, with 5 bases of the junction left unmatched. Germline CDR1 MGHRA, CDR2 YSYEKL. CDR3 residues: CASSLYGLAGADTQYF. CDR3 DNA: TGCGCCAGCAGCCTTTATGGACTAGCGGGAGCAGATACGCAGTATTTT.

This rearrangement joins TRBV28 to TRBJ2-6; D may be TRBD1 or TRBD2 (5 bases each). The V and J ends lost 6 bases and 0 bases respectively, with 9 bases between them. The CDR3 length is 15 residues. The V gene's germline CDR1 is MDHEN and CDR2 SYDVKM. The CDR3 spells CASRRDHSGANVLTF. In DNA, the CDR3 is TGTGCCAGCAGGAGGGACCACTCTGGGGCCAACGTCCTGACTTTC.

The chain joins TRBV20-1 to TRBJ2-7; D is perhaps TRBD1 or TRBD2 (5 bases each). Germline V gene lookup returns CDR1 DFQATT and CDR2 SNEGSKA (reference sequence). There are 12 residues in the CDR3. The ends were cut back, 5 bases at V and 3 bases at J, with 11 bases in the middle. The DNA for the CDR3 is TGCAGTGCTCGGGACCTTCTCTACGAGCAGTACTTC. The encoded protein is CSARDLLYEQYF.

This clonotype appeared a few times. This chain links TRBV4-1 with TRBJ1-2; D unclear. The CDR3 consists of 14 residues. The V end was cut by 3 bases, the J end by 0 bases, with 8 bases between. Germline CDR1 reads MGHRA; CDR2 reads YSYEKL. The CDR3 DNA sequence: TGCGCCAGCAGCCAGGGCAGAACTAACTATGGCTACACCTTC. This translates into CASSQGRTNYGYTF.

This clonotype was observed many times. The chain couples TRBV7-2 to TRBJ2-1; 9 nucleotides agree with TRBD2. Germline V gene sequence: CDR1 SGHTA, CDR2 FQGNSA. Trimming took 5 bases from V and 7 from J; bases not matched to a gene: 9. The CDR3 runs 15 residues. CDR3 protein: CASSAVGLASNEQFF. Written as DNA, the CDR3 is TGTGCCAGCAGCGCCGTGGGACTAGCCTCGAATGAGCAGTTCTTC. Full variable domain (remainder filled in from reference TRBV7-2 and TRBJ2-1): GAGVSQSPSNKVTEKGKDVELRCDPISGHTALYWYRQSLGQGLEFLIYFQGNSAPDKSGLPSDRFSAERTGGSVSTLTIQRTQQEDSAVYLCASSAVGLASNEQFFGPGTRLTVL.

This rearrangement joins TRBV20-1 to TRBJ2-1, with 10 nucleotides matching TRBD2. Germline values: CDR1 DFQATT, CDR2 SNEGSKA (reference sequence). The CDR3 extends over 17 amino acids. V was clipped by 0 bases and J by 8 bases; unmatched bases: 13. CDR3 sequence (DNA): TGCAGTGCTAGAGATCCACCCGCTAGCGGGAGCTTCGATGAGCAGTTCTTC. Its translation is CSARDPPASGSFDEQFF.

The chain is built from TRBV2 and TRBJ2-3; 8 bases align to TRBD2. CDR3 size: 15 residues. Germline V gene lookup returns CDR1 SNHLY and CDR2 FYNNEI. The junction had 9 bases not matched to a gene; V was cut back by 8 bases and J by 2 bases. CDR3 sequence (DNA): TGTGCCAGCCGAAGGCGGCGGGGGGTCACAGATACGCAGTATTTT. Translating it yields CASRRRRGVTDTQYF.

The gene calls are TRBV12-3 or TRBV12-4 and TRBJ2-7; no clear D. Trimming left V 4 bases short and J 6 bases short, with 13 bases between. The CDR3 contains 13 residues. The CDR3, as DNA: TGTGCCAGCAGTTCCGATGAGACTGGCGAGCAGTACTTC. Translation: CASSSDETGEQYF.

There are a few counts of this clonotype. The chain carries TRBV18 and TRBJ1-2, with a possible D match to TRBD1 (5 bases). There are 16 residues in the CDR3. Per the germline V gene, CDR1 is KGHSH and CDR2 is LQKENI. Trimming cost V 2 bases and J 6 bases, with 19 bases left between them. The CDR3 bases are TGTGCCAGCTCACCATCGAGGGGTCTTTTATTTGATGGCTACACCTTC. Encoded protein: CASSPSRGLLFDGYTF.

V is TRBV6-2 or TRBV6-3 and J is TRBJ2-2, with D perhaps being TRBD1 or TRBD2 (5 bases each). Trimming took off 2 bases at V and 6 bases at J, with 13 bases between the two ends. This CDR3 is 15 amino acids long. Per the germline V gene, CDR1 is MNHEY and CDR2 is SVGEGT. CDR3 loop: CASSYRDPGAGELFF. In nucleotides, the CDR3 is TGTGCCAGCAGTTACCGGGACCCGGGCGCCGGGGAGCTGTTTTTT.

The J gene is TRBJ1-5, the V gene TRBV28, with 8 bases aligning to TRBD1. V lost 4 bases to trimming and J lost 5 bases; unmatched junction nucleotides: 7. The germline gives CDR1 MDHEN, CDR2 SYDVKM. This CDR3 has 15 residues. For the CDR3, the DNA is TGTGCCAGCAGTTCCGAAGGACAGGGATATCAGCCCCAGCATTTT. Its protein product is CASSSEGQGYQPQHF.

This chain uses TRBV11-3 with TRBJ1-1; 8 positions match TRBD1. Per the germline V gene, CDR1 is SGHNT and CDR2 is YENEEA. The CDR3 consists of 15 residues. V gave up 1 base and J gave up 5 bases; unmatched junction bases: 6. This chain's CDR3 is CASSLGRQGMTEAFF. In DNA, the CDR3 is TGTGCCAGCAGCTTAGGCCGACAGGGGATGACTGAAGCTTTCTTT.

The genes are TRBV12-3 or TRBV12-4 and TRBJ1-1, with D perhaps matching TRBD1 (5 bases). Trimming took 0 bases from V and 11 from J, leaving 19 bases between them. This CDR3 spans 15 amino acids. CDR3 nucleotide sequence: TGTGCCAGCAGTTTAGCAGAGGGAAAGGGGCTAGAGGCTTTCTTT. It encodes CASSLAEGKGLEAFF.

This CDR3 reads CASSVSGRADTQYF. The CDR3 DNA is TGTGCCAGCAGTGTTAGCGGGAGGGCGGATACGCAGTATTTT. V usage is TRBV2 and J usage is TRBJ2-3; 11 positions agree with TRBD2. V lost 4 bases to trimming and J lost 6 bases; unmatched junction nucleotides: 3. Germline V gene sequence: CDR1 SNHLY, CDR2 FYNNEI. The CDR3 extends over 14 amino acids.

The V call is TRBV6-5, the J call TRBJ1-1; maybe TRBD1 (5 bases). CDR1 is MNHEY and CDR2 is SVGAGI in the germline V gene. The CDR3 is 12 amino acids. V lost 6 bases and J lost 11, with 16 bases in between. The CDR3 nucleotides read TGTGCCAGCAGCCCTGAAGGGGTACGGGCTTTCTTT. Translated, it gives CASSPEGVRAFF.

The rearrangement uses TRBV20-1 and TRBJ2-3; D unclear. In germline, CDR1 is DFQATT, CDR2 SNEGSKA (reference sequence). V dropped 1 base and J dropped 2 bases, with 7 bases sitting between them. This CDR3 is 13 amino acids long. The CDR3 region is CSARVANTDTQYF. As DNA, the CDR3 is TGCAGTGCTAGAGTTGCCAACACAGATACGCAGTATTTT.

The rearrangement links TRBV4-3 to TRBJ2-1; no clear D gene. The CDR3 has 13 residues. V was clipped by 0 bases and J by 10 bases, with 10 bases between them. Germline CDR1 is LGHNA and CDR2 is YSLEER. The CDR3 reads CASSQDMRGEQFF. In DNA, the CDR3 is TGCGCCAGCAGCCAAGACATGCGCGGAGAGCAGTTCTTC.